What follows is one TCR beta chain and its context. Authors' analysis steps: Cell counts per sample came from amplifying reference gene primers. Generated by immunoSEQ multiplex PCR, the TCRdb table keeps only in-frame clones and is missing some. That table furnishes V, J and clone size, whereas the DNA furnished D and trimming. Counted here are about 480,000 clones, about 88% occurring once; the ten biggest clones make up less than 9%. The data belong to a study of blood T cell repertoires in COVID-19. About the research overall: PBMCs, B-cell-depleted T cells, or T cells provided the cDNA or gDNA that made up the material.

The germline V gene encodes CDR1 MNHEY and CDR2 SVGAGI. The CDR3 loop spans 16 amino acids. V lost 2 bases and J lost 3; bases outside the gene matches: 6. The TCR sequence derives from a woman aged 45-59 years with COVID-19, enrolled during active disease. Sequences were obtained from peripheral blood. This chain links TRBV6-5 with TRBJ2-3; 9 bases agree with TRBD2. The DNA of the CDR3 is TGTGCCAGCAGTTACCTACTAGCGGGTGGTACAGATACGCAGTATTTT. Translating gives CASSYLLAGGTDTQYF.